This section outlines one T cell receptor (beta chain) sequence together with its context. Its matching antigen is unknown. The length of the CDR3 is 14 residues. Germline CDR1 is SEHNR and CDR2 is FQNEAQ (reference sequence). V dropped 5 bases and J dropped 4 bases, with 14 bases sitting between them. The data were obtained in a study of T-cell memory formation after mild COVID-19. TCRdb ran MiXCR on the 5' RACE reads and lists one entry per CDR3 protein. In the table there are 110,000 to 150,000 distinct CDR3 sequences, around 27% of which are singletons. General observations from the study: SARS-CoV-2 specificity was not confirmed for second-wave clones peaking on day 37. Cross-reactive memory seemingly joined, as some responding clones were found in pre-infection memory.

Sequencing was carried out using PBMCs or a T cell subset sorted from them (not recorded which). The sequence came from an adult woman who had mild COVID-19 (a few samples of this study predate the infection). Cell type and time point are not known. The chain is built from TRBV7-9 and TRBJ1-2, with D tentatively TRBD1 (5 bases). The CDR3 here is CASSPSTAGYGYTF. The DNA of the CDR3 is TGTGCCAGCAGCCCCTCGACAGCGGGCTATGGCTACACCTTC.